This record looks at one T cell receptor (beta chain) sequence and its context. No cognate antigen has been identified for it. The record has no base qualities; no much larger clone is one base away. The collaborating institutions used their own protocols to collect whole blood in K2EDTA tubes. For TCRbeta analysis, collaborators shipped samples as frozen whole blood, isolated PBMCs, or DNA extracted from either of those sample types. These data are taken from a study of blood T cell repertoires in COVID-19 (TCRdb year 2020). About the study as a whole: The collaborator samples originated in the United States, Italy and Spain and spanned the acute and convalescent phases of COVID-19. Nearly every sample came with metadata listing a de-identified subject ID, COVID-19 status, age in years and sex. Samples were obtained from the ongoing ImmuneRACE study (first 160 participants) and from some 1,200 subjects provided by 6 global collaborators. The dataset comprised deeply sampled blood TCRbeta repertoires from subjects exposed to, actively infected with, or recovered from COVID-19. A freely available public database, intended as a resource for researchers studying the immune response to SARS-CoV-2, is where the repertoires were released. Where available, HLA class I and class II types were taken from metadata supplied by the sample provider and were not determined by assay-based typing. The prospective study material was composed of cDNA or gDNA derived from T cells, B-cell-depleted T cells, or PBMCs. Broader findings and caveats from the paper: Clinical and demographic metadata were provided uncurated, with the amount varying by source and participant.

CDR1 and CDR2 (SGHRS, YFSETQ) derive from the germline V gene. Trimming takes 0 bases off V and 6 bases off J; junction bases not matched to a gene: 5. The CDR3 runs 15 amino acids, cysteine and phenylalanine included. Only the CDR3 portion is preserved as DNA: 45 bases, with reading frame beginning at the first base. TCRbeta CDR3 regions were amplified from genomic DNA by means of the immunoSEQ Assay, a bias-controlled multiplex PCR. As for the authors' bioinformatics: The number of nucleated cells in each sample was estimated from the amplification of reference gene primers within the assay. To quantify the absolute abundance of each unique TCRbeta CDR3 rearrangement, sequence reads were collapsed and filtered. For each sample, productive Simpson clonality was calculated by taking the square root of Simpson's diversity index across productive rearrangements. Sourced from immuneACCESS, this table was stored by TCRdb with only in-frame sequences that have V and J called. A share of the clones is absent; for the studies checked, an unresolved V gene accounts for under half, and the remainder has no known explanation. The V and J calls and the clone size are those of that table, but D and trimming were determined from the DNA. This sample lists around 84,000 clones; just under 85% were detected once. Together, the top ten hold over 15% of the sample.

The clonotype comes from a man older than 75 with active or convalescent COVID-19. Source material: peripheral blood. Recombination linked TRBV5-1 to TRBJ2-3, and 9 junctional nucleotides match TRBD2. The encoded CDR3 is CASSLEVAGADTQYF. The nucleotides read TGCGCCAGCAGCTTGGAGGTAGCGGGAGCCGATACGCAGTATTTT.